This T cell receptor beta chain was sequenced for a study of early T cells in non-severe SARS-CoV-2 infection. Study as a whole: Unpaired chains resulted from sequencing bulk RNA of unsorted whole blood.

Many counts were recorded for this clonotype. Unique molecular identifiers (one per individual cDNA molecule) were attached. TCRdb fed the 5' RACE reads into MiXCR, producing one record per CDR3 protein. Of about 80,000 distinct CDR3 sequences listed, about 12% are singletons. The origin of this receptor is an adult who was a healthcare worker with PCR-confirmed SARS-CoV-2 infection or an uninfected control (not recorded which). Sequences were obtained from whole blood.

CDR3 nucleotide sequence: TGTGCCAGCAGCCTCCGGACAGGGGAACTTTATGAAGCTTTCTTT. Residues: CASSLRTGELYEAFF. V gene TRBV3-1 combines with J gene TRBJ1-1; TRBD1 agrees at 9 bases. The CDR3 covers 15 residues. Looked up from germline, CDR1 is LGHDT and CDR2 is YNNKEL (reference sequence). Trimming at V came to 4 bases and at J to 7 bases, leaving 10 bases not matched to a gene.